Presented here are 18 T cell receptor beta chains from one specimen sequenced in a study of blood T cell repertoires in COVID-19. Using immunoSEQ multiplex PCR, the repertoire was profiled, and TCRdb retains in-frame clones only, with some absent. Counted here are a few hundred thousand clones, roughly four fifths occurring once; the ten biggest clones make up roughly 5.1%. The sample taken for sequencing was PBMCs or T cells enriched from blood (not recorded which). The receptor set was obtained from a woman aged 45-65 years who had recovered from COVID-19.

This sequence joins TRBV5-4 and TRBJ1-2; TRBD1 matches at 7 bases. Germline lookup yields CDR1 SGHNT and CDR2 YYREEE (reference sequence). V was pared by 7 bases and J by 3 bases, with 6 bases of the junction left unmatched. The length of the CDR3 is 13 residues. The DNA of the CDR3 is TGTGCCAGCTCCGGCAGGGGGGACTATGGCTACACCTTC. Translating gives CASSGRGDYGYTF.

Concerning this clone: The sample carries other DNA sequences with the same CDR3. This chain links TRBV6-5 with TRBJ1-3; D possibly corresponds to TRBD1 (6 bases). The V end lost 5 bases, the J end lost 1 base, and 9 bases lay between the germline ends. The CDR3 contains 14 residues. CDR1 and CDR2 (germline): MNHEY, SVGAGI. The CDR3: CASSQTGSGNTIYF. In nucleotides, the CDR3 is TGTGCCAGCAGTCAGACAGGTTCTGGAAACACCATATATTTT.

This chain uses TRBV29-1 with TRBJ2-5; 9 bases line up with TRBD2. CDR1 is SQVTM, CDR2 ANQGSEA, per germline. V trimming: 5 bases; J trimming: 5 bases; junction bases outside the gene matches: 9. The CDR3 is 14 residues long. The CDR3 bases are TGCAGCGTTCAAAGCGGGGGGACCAGCGAGACCCAGTACTTC. This gives the protein CSVQSGGTSETQYF.

The V call is TRBV5-6, the J call TRBJ2-1; 7 positions agree with TRBD2. Trimming took 2 bases from V and 5 from J; bases not matched to a gene: 4. The CDR3 is 14 amino acids. Germline V gene lookup returns CDR1 SGHDT and CDR2 YYEEEE. CDR3 coding DNA: TGTGCCAGCAGCTTAGTAGCGGGCAACAATGAGCAGTTCTTC. Translating gives CASSLVAGNNEQFF.

The genes are TRBV30 and TRBJ2-6; 11 bases are a match to TRBD1. The trim removed 3 bases at V and 3 bases at J, leaving 13 bases unmatched. Germline-derived CDR1 and CDR2 are GTSNPN and SVGIG (reference sequence). The CDR3 spans 19 residues. CDR3 coding DNA: TGTGCCTGGAGCGAGTTCTGGACAGGGGGCTTGAGTGGGGCCAACGTCCTGACTTTC. Its protein is CAWSEFWTGGLSGANVLTF.

Notes on this clone: This sample also contains other DNA sequences that code for the same CDR3. The chain recombines TRBV5-1 with TRBJ2-3; the D gene is possibly TRBD1 (5 bases). Germline-derived CDR1 and CDR2 are SGHRS and YFSETQ. The CDR3 extends over 13 amino acids. Trimming stripped 0 bases from V and 6 bases from J, with 8 bases between. The CDR3 DNA is TGCGCCAGCAGCTTGGGGGGCTCGGATACGCAGTATTTT. It specifies CASSLGGSDTQYF.

The chain uses TRBV12-3 or TRBV12-4 and TRBJ1-2; 9 bases line up with TRBD1. The CDR3 runs to 13 residues. Trimming cost V 6 bases and J 8 bases; bases outside gene matches: 7. The CDR3 coding sequence is TGTGCCAGCAGCCTTGGGACAGGGTTAGGCTACACCTTC. Translated: CASSLGTGLGYTF.

V and J are TRBV6-2 or TRBV6-3 and TRBJ2-1; possibly TRBD2 for D (6 bases). The germline CDR1 and CDR2 sequences are MNHEY and SVGEGT. V was pared by 0 bases and J by 3 bases, with 6 bases between. The CDR3 runs to 14 residues. The CDR3 here is CASSYSGGYNEQFF. The CDR3 DNA reads TGTGCCAGCAGTTACTCCGGGGGCTACAATGAGCAGTTCTTC.

The chain employs TRBV7-2 and TRBJ2-7; TRBD2 matches 11 bases. CDR1 is SGHTA and CDR2 is FQGNSA in the germline V gene. The J segment lost 4 bases and the V segment lost 5 bases, leaving 10 bases of the junction unmatched. The CDR3 covers 16 residues. The CDR3 DNA follows: TGTGCCAGCAGCCGCCTTCCCGGGACTAGCGGTTACGAGCAGTACTTC. Amino acids: CASSRLPGTSGYEQYF.

V usage is TRBV25-1 and J usage is TRBJ1-4; D is unclear. Germline CDR1 and CDR2: MGHDK and SYGVNS. V was pared by 2 bases and J by 0 bases, with 10 bases between. The CDR3 loop spans 16 amino acids. Here the CDR3 reads CASSEAVLATNEKLFF. The CDR3 nucleotides read TGTGCCAGCAGTGAAGCGGTTCTGGCAACTAATGAAAAACTGTTTTTT.

This sequence joins TRBV15 and TRBJ2-7; D not resolved. Germline CDR1 is LNHNV and CDR2 is YYDKDF (reference sequence). V was clipped by 0 bases and J by 0 bases, with 12 bases between them. The length of the CDR3 is 16 residues. CDR3 sequence (DNA): TGTGCCACCAGCAGAGATCGAGGCGGCACCTCCTACGAGCAGTACTTC. Protein: CATSRDRGGTSYEQYF.

The genes are TRBV27 and TRBJ2-7; a weak D match, TRBD1 (8 bases). This CDR3 is 14 amino acids long. Trimming pared 5 bases from V and 3 bases from J, leaving 14 bases between. CDR1 MNHEY and CDR2 SMNVEV come from the germline V gene (reference sequence). The CDR3 is CASSTTGEGYEQYF. The DNA of the CDR3 is TGTGCCAGCAGTACGACAGGGGAGGGCTACGAGCAGTACTTC.

In its sample, this clone was seen once. In DNA, the CDR3 is TGTGCCAGCAGCCTTGACACAACCTACGAGCAGTACTTC. Residues: CASSLDTTYEQYF. The rearrangement joins TRBV27 to TRBJ2-7, with D unresolved. This CDR3 contains 13 residues. Deletions cut 6 bases from V and 2 bases from J, with 11 bases between. From germline, CDR1 is MNHEY and CDR2 SMNVEV (reference sequence).

The V gene is TRBV24-1, the J gene TRBJ2-3, with D perhaps matching TRBD2 (5 bases). V was shortened by 5 bases and J by 5 bases, with 13 bases between the two germline ends. The CDR3 is 14 amino acids. Germline V gene data show CDR1 as KGHDR and CDR2 as SFDVKD. CDR3 coding DNA: TGTGCCACCAGTGTCGGGGTCGGTAGAGATACGCAGTATTTT. This gives the protein CATSVGVGRDTQYF.

The chain employs TRBV3-1 (or the pseudogene TRBV3-2) and TRBJ1-1; TRBD1 matches at 7 bases. Trimming cost V 6 bases and J 3 bases; bases outside gene matches: 10. The CDR3 extends over 15 amino acids. The germline gives CDR1 LGHDT, CDR2 YNNKEL (reference sequence). The CDR3 sequence is CASRKTQGSHTEAFF. CDR3 nucleotides: TGTGCCAGCAGAAAGACACAGGGGAGTCACACTGAAGCTTTCTTT.

This clone showed up many times. The gene calls are TRBV18 and TRBJ2-7; 7 nucleotides match TRBD1. This CDR3 is built from 16 residues. With V trimmed by 0 bases and J by 1 base, 6 bases remained unmatched. CDR1 KGHSH and CDR2 LQKENI come from the germline V gene. Written as DNA, the CDR3 is TGTGCCAGCTCACCACCCGGCAGGGGGATATCCTACGAGCAGTACTTC. Encoded protein: CASSPPGRGISYEQYF.

The chain employs TRBV5-6 and TRBJ1-6; D gene unclear. The CDR3 length is 15 residues. Germline V gene data show CDR1 as SGHDT and CDR2 as YYEEEE. V was trimmed by 0 bases and J by 5 bases, leaving 9 bases between them. The CDR3 sequence is CASSLGGPNNSPLHF. The CDR3 bases are TGTGCCAGCAGCTTGGGAGGGCCCAATAATTCACCCCTCCACTTT.

The chain carries TRBV29-1 and TRBJ1-1; D might be TRBD1 (6 bases). Germline V gene lookup returns CDR1 SQVTM and CDR2 ANQGSEA. Deletions cut 4 bases from V and 1 base from J, with 13 bases between. This CDR3 is 14 amino acids long. This CDR3 is CSVGIGGQNTEAFF. The CDR3 DNA is TGCAGCGTTGGGATCGGGGGGCAGAACACTGAAGCTTTCTTT.